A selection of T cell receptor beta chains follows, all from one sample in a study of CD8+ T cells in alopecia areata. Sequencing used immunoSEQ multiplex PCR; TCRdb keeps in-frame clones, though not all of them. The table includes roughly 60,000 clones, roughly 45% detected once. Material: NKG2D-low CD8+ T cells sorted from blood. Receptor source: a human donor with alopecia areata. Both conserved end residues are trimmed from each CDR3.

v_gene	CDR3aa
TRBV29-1	SVPGTSGEQF
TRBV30	AWTLDRVAYGYT
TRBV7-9	ASSSPGHGAYEQY
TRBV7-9	ASSHRQVVGRETQY
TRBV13	ASKAQGSSGANVLT
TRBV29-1	SVAFLRETGLNGYT
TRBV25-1	ASSDPQEYQETQY
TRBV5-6	ASYHSGYNEQF
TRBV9	ASSPGPSAAYEQY
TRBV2	ASFLGSGLKDTQY
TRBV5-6	ASSLSSSHGELF
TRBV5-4	ASSLPWQGRDEQF
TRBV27	ASRQRDTPYNEQF
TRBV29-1	SAETAGGANTQY
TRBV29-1	SVEANYAEQY
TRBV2	ASSELSVGEADYGYT
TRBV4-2	ASSQDRQLNTEAF
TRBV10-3	AISETSAAGGETQY
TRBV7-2	ASSLERASGIPYEQY
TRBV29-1	SVLGQANYGYT
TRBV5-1	ASRETDRTDTQY
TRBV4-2	ASSQDLGQSYEQY
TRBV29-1	SALKAGGFHEQF
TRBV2	ASNLDEQY
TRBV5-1	ASSLGGRSKRTYEQY
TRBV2	ASSVGGANEQY
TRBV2	ASRNSKMNTEAF
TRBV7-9	ASSLGPGEQY
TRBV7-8	ASTPGTGDFYNEQF
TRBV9	ASSPQGGGEQF
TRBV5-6	ASSARWSGRYNEQF
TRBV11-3	ASSPRNSGANVLT
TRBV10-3	ASSLAGYEGYT